The T cell receptor (beta chain) described here comes from a study of identical twins. TCRdb re-derived calls from the 5' RACE reads in MiXCR, one entry per CDR3 protein. The data contain under 400,000 distinct CDR3 sequences, around 9.7% of them singletons. The V and J ends lost 3 bases and 2 bases respectively, with 15 bases between them. The CDR3 extends over 16 amino acids. CDR1 SGHTA and CDR2 FQGNSA come from the germline V gene. In regard to this clonotype: Antigen specificity is unknown.

Findings and caveats of the study: Conclusions were based on cross-sectional statistical analysis, without following the same donors. Part of the zero-insertion signal could reflect confounding by invariant MAIT and iNKT cells. Models underestimated out-of-frame TCR alpha sharing in monozygotic twins.

The TCR sequence derives from a woman in her forties or fifties in good health. Sample: naive T cells sorted from blood. The V gene is TRBV7-2, the J gene TRBJ2-3, with D possibly matching TRBD2 (6 bases). CDR3 sequence: CASSFLASAYTDTQYF. The CDR3 region has the DNA TGTGCCAGCAGCTTCCTGGCTAGCGCTTACACAGATACGCAGTATTTT.